This T cell receptor (beta chain) is from a study of control samples from healthy donors and cancer patients. CDR1 and CDR2 (germline): LNHNV, YYDKDF (reference sequence). CDR3 length: 13 residues. Trimming removed 0 bases at V and 1 base at J, with 3 bases between. Profiled with immunoSEQ multiplex PCR; TCRdb holds only in-frame clones, not every one. This table holds under 130,000 clones, around 89% found once. This TCR was sampled from a man in his fifties or sixties with lung cancer. The sequencing sample was made of PBMCs. The chain is built from TRBV15 and TRBJ2-5; no clear D gene. CDR3 loop: CATSRDLQETQYF. CDR3 DNA: TGTGCCACCAGCAGAGATCTCCAAGAGACCCAGTACTTC.